The 14 T cell receptor beta chains below all came from one sample that was sequenced in a study of blood T cell repertoires in COVID-19 (TCRdb year 2020). Receptors were amplified or captured by the immunoSEQ multiplex PCR assay. In TCRdb, the immuneACCESS table is reduced to in-frame sequences with V and J assigned. These tables do not hold every clone; where another copy was compared, an unresolved V gene accounts for under half, and the others remain unexplained. The sample profile shows around 200,000 clones; 70% to 90% of them were found once. The ten biggest clones cover 10% to 11% of the sample. Material: peripheral blood. The receptors shown here come from a woman aged 60 to 75 with COVID-19, enrolled during active disease.

This clone turned up a few times. The chain combines TRBV5-6 with TRBJ1-1; D is uncertain. Germline V gene sequence: CDR1 SGHDT, CDR2 YYEEEE. The germline V and J ends were trimmed by 7 bases and 0 bases, with 19 bases remaining between them. The CDR3 length is 16 residues. CDR3 sequence (DNA): TGTGCCAGCCTGACACGGAGAGGGTTTATGAACACTGAAGCTTTCTTT. It yields the protein CASLTRRGFMNTEAFF. The variable domain in full, with the rest retrieved from reference TRBV5-6 and TRBJ1-1, is DAGVTQSPTHLIKTRGQQVTLRCSPKSGHDTVSWYQQALGQGPQFIFQYYEEEERQRGNFPDRFSGHQFPNYSSELNVNALLLGDSALYLCASLTRRGFMNTEAFFGQGTRLTVV.

The gene calls are TRBV20-1 and TRBJ2-7; 7 nucleotides align to TRBD1. This CDR3 is built from 13 residues. With 3 bases clipped from V and 3 bases from J, the junction kept 5 bases outside the gene matches. Germline V gives CDR1 DFQATT, CDR2 SNEGSKA (reference sequence). The CDR3 nucleotides are TGCAGTGCTAGTCGTCAGGGGGTCTACGAGCAGTACTTC. This sequence encodes CSASRQGVYEQYF.

The chain is built from TRBV25-1 and TRBJ2-3, with 10 bases aligning to TRBD2. The CDR3 runs 14 residues. CDR1 is MGHDK, CDR2 SYGVNS, per germline. V gave up 7 bases and J gave up 5 bases; unmatched junction bases: 6. CDR3 loop: CASNRAGGRDTQYF. Written as DNA, the CDR3 is TGTGCCAGCAACAGAGCGGGAGGGCGAGATACGCAGTATTTT.

This clone was recorded a few times. The CDR3 here is CASSLGHLGTYEQYF. DNA for the CDR3: TGTGCCAGCAGCTTGGGACACCTCGGAACCTACGAGCAGTACTTC. V usage is TRBV5-4 and J usage is TRBJ2-7; D ambiguous. Germline lookup yields CDR1 SGHNT and CDR2 YYREEE (reference sequence). The CDR3 covers 15 residues. Trimming stripped 0 bases from V and 2 bases from J, with 12 bases between.

The chain recombines TRBV7-8 with TRBJ2-5; 9 positions agree with TRBD2. The junction had 14 bases not matched to a gene; V was cut back by 1 base and J by 5 bases. The V gene's germline CDR1 is SGHVS and CDR2 FQNEAQ. This CDR3 comprises 18 residues. The CDR3 region is CASSLGVRSAGGGETQYF. The CDR3 DNA reads TGTGCCAGCAGCTTAGGTGTGAGGTCAGCGGGAGGCGGGGAGACCCAGTACTTC.

Regarding this clone: Other DNA sequences in the sample encode the same CDR3. V and J are TRBV27 and TRBJ1-2, with 9 bases identical to TRBD1. Per germline, CDR1 MNHEY and CDR2 SMNVEV (reference sequence). CDR3 size: 13 residues. The V gene end was trimmed by 6 bases and the J gene end by 4 bases; junction bases not matched to a gene: 3. The CDR3 DNA is TGTGCCAGCAGCCTGACAGGGGGCTATGGCTACACCTTC. This encodes CASSLTGGYGYTF.

J is TRBJ1-3 and V is TRBV21-1; TRBD1 is taken as the D call from the table, unchecked against the DNA. TRBV21-1 is described as a pseudogene. This CDR3 contains 15 residues. Here the CDR3 DNA reads TGTGCCAGCGAGGCCAGGGGGCAGTCTGGAAACACCATATATTTT. Translating gives CASEARGQSGNTIYF.

The chain has TRBV5-5 and TRBJ1-3; no reliable D call. CDR3 length: 13 residues. The V gene's germline CDR1 is SGHKS and CDR2 YYEKEE (reference sequence). The V end lost 3 bases, the J end lost 0 bases, and 4 bases lay between the germline ends. The CDR3 DNA follows: TGTGCCAGCAGCTCCATCTCTGGAAACACCATATATTTT. Translating it yields CASSSISGNTIYF.

The chain has TRBV5-1 and TRBJ2-7, with 8 bases aligning to TRBD2. Germline V CDR1 and CDR2: SGHRS, YFSETQ. The CDR3 consists of 15 residues. V trimming: 4 bases; J trimming: 2 bases; junction bases outside the gene matches: 8. The CDR3 coding sequence is TGCGCCAGCAGCCCGGGAGGGGGGCGCCCCTACGAGCAGTACTTC. It yields the protein CASSPGGGRPYEQYF.

The chain combines TRBV18 with TRBJ1-3; D uncertain. Per the germline V gene, CDR1 is KGHSH and CDR2 is LQKENI. The CDR3 sequence is 15 residues long. V was trimmed by 0 bases and J by 0 bases, leaving 6 bases between them. CDR3 sequence: CASSPPANSGNTIYF. CDR3 sequence (DNA): TGTGCCAGCTCACCACCGGCCAACTCTGGAAACACCATATATTTT.

This chain joins TRBV4-2 and TRBJ2-1; D may be TRBD2 (6 bases). The germline gives CDR1 LGHNA, CDR2 YNFKEQ. V gave up 4 bases and J gave up 5 bases, with 21 bases separating them. This CDR3 contains 17 residues. The CDR3 sequence is CASSPSLEGRFNNEQFF. Written as DNA, the CDR3 is TGTGCCAGCAGCCCCTCCTTGGAGGGGAGGTTTAACAATGAGCAGTTCTTC.

The V gene is TRBV6-2 or TRBV6-3, the J gene TRBJ1-4, with 7 bases matching TRBD1. This CDR3 comprises 15 residues. The ends lost 4 bases at V and 6 bases at J; junction bases unmatched: 8. CDR1 and CDR2 (germline): MNHEY, SVGEGT. This CDR3 is CASSSGDSAYEKLFF. CDR3 coding DNA: TGTGCCAGCAGTTCGGGGGACAGTGCCTATGAAAAACTGTTTTTT.

This chain uses TRBV3-1 (or the pseudogene TRBV3-2) with TRBJ2-2; D not certain. Deletions cut 0 bases from V and 2 bases from J, with 10 bases between. CDR1 is LGHDT and CDR2 is YNNKEL in the germline V gene (reference sequence). CDR3 size: 16 residues. The CDR3 is CASSQDRAPNTGELFF. The CDR3 DNA sequence: TGTGCCAGCAGCCAAGATCGAGCGCCTAACACCGGGGAGCTGTTTTTT.

This chain joins TRBV5-3 and TRBJ2-7; 11 bases match TRBD2. TRBV5-3 is noted as an ORF with a role that remains uncertain. The CDR3 is 19 amino acids. V trimming: 4 bases; J trimming: 5 bases; junction bases outside the gene matches: 20. Written as DNA, the CDR3 is TGTGCCAGAAGCCCTGGACGGGCCGGTAGCGGGAGGGCCCGGGACGAGCAGTACTTC. Amino acids: CARSPGRAGSGRARDEQYF.